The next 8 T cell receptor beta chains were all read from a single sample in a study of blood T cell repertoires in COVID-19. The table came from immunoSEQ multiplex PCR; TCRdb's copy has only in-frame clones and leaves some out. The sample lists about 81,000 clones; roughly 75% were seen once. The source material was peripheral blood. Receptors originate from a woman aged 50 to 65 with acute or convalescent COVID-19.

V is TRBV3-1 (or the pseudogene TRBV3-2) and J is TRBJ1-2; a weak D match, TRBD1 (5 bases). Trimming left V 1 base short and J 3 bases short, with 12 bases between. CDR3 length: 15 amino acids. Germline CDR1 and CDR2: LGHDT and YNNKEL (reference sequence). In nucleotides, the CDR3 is TGTGCCAGCAGCCAAGCTGGACCAGGGTACTATGGCTACACCTTC. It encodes CASSQAGPGYYGYTF.

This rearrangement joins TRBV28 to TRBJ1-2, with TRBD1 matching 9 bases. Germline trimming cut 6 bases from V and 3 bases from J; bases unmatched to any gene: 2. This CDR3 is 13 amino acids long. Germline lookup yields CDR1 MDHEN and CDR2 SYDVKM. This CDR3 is CASRTGGDYGYTF. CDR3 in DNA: TGTGCCAGCAGGACAGGGGGGGACTATGGCTACACCTTC.

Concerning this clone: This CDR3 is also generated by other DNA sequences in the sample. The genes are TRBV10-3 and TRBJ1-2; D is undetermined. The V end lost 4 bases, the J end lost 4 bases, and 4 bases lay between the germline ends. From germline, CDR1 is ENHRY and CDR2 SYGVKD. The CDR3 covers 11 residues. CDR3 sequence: CAISGSYGYTF. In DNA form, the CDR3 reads TGTGCCATCAGTGGTAGCTATGGCTACACCTTC.

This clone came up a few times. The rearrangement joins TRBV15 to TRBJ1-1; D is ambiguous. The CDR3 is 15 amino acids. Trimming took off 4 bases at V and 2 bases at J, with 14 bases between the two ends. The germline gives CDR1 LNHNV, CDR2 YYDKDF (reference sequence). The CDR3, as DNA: TGTGCCACCAGCATTCGTGAGGAGACCAACACTGAAGCTTTCTTT. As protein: CATSIREETNTEAFF.

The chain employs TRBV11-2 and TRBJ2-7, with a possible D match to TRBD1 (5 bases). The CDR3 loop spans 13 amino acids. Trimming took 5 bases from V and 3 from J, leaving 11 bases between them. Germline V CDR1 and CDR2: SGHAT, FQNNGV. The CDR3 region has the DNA TGTGCCAGCAGCCGTACAGGACACTACGAGCAGTACTTC. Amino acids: CASSRTGHYEQYF.

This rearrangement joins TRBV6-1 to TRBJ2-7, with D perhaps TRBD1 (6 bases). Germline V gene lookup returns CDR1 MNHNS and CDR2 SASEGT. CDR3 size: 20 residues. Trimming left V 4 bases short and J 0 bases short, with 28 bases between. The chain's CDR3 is CASSVRVGQERSTYSYEQYF. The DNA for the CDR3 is TGTGCCAGCAGTGTCAGGGTGGGACAAGAAAGGTCAACTTACTCCTACGAGCAGTACTTC.

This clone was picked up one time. CDR3 sequence reads: CATSRPGTSGGASYNEQFF. Here the CDR3 DNA reads TGTGCCACCAGCAGACCCGGGACTAGCGGGGGGGCGTCCTACAATGAGCAGTTCTTC. The rearrangement links TRBV15 to TRBJ2-1, with 16 bases lining up with TRBD2. Germline CDR1 is LNHNV and CDR2 is YYDKDF (reference sequence). V lost 2 bases to trimming and J lost 1 base; unmatched junction nucleotides: 5. There are 19 residues in the CDR3.

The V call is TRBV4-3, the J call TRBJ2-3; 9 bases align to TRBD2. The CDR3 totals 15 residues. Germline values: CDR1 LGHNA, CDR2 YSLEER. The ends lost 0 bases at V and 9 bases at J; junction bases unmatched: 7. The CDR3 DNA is TGCGCCAGCAGCCAAGACGGCCTAGCGGGATCGACGCAGTATTTT. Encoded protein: CASSQDGLAGSTQYF.